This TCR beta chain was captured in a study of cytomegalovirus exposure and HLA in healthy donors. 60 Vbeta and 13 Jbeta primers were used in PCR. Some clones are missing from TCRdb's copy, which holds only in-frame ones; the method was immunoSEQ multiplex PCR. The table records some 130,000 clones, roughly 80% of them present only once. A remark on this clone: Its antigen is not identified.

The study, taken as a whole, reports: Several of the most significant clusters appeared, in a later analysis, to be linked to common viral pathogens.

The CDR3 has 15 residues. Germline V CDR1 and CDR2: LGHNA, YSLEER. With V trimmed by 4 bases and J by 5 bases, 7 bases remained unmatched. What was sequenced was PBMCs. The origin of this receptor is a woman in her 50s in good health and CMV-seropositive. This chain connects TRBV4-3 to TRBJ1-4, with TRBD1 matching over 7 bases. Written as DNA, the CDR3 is TGCGCCAGCAGCCCAGGACAGGAGGTCAATGAAAAACTGTTTTTT. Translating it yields CASSPGQEVNEKLFF.